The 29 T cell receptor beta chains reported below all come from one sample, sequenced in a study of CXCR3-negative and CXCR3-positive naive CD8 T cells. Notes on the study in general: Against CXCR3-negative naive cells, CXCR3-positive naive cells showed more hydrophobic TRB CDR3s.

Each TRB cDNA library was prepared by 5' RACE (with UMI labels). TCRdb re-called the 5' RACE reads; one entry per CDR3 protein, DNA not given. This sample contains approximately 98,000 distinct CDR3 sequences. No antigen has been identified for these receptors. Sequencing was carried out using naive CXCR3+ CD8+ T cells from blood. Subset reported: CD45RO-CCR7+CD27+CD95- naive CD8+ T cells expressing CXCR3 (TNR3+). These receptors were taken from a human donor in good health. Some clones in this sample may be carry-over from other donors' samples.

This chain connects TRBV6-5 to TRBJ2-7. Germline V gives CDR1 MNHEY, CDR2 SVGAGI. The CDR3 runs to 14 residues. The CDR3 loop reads CASSYSGRTYEQYF.

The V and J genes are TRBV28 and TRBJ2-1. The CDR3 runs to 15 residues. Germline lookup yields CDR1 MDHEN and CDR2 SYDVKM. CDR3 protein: CASRAGWSSYNEQFF.

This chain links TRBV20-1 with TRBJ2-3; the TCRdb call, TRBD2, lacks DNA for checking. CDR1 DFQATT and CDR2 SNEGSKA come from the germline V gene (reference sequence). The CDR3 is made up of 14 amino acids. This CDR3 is CSAWDFLRTDTQYF.

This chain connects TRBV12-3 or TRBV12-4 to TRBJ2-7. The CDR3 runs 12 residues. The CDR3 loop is CASSLTPYEQYF.

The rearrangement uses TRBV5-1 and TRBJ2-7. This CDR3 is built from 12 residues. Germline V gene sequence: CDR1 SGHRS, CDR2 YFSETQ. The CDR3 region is CASSSDSYEQYF.

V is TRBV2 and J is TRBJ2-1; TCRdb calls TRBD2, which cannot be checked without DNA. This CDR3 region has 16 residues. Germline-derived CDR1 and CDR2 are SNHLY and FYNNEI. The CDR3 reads CASSAGPGLRHNEQFF.

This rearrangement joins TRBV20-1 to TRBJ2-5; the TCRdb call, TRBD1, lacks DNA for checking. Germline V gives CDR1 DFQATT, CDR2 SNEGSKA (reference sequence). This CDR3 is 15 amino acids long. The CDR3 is CSARIPGGSGETQYF.

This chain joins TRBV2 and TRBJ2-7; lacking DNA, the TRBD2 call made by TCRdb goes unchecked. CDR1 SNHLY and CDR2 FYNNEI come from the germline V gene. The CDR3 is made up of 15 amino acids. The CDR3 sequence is CASSEVGSSSYEQYF. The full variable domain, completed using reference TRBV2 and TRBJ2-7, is EPEVTQTPSHQVTQMGQEVILRCVPISNHLYFYWYRQILGQKVEFLVSFYNNEISEKSEIFDDQFSVERPDGSNFTLKIRSTKLEDSAMYFCASSEVGSSSYEQYFGPGTRLTVT.

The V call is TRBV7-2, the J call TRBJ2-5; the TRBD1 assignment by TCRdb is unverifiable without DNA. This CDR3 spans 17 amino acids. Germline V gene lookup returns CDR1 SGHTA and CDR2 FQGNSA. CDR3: CASSLVRGVRGTETQYF.

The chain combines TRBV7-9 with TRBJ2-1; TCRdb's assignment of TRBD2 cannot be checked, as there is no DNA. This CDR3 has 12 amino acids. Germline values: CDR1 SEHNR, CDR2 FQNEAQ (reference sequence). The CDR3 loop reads CASRGLDIEQFF.

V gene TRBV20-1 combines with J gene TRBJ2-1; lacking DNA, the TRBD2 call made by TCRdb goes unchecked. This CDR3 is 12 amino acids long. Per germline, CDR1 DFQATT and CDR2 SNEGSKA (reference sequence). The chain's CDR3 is CSSRPAYNEQFF.

The CDR3 protein is CASSSHSEDYGYTF. The chain couples TRBV27 to TRBJ1-2. Germline V lookup: CDR1 MNHEY, CDR2 SMNVEV (reference sequence). CDR3 size: 14 residues.

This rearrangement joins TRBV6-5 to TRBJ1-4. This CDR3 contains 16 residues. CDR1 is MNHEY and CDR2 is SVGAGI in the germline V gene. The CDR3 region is CASSYGGALTNEKLFF.

This CDR3 is CASSLVEGSYNEQFF. The chain recombines TRBV5-5 with TRBJ2-1; TCRdb calls TRBD2, which cannot be checked without DNA. The CDR3 runs to 15 residues. The germline V gene has CDR1 SGHKS and CDR2 YYEKEE (reference sequence).

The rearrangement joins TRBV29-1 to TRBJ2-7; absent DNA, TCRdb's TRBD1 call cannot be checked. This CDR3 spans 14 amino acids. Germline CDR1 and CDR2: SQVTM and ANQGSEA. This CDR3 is CSAMGWTGGFEQYF.

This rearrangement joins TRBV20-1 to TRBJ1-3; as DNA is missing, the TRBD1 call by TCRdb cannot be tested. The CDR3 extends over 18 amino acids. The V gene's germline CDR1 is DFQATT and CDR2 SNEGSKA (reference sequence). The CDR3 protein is CSATPLPGQFFSGNTIYF.

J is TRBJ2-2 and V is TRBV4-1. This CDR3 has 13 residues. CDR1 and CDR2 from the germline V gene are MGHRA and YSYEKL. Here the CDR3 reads CASSQMGTGELFF.

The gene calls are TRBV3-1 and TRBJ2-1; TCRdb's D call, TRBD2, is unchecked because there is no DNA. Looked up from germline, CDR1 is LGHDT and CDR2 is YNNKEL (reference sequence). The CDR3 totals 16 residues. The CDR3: CASSHGVRTADNEQFF.

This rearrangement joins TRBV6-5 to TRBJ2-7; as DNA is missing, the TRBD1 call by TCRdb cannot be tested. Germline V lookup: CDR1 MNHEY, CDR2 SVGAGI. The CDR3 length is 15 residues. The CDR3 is CASSYGTGGSHEQYF.

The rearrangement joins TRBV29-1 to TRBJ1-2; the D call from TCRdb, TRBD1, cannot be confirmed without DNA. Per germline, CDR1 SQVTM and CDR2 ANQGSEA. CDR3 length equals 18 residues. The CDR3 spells CSVEDWDRGEVTNYGYTF. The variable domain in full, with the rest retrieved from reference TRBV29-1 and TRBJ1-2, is SAVISQKPSRDICQRGTSLTIQCQVDSQVTMMFWYRQQPGQSLTLIATANQGSEATYESGFVIDKFPISRPNLTFSTLTVSNMSPEDSSIYLCSVEDWDRGEVTNYGYTFGSGTRLTVV.

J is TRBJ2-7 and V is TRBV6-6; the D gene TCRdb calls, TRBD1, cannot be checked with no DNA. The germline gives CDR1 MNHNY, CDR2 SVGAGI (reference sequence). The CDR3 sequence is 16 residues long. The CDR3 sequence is CASSTLFGGNPYEQYF.

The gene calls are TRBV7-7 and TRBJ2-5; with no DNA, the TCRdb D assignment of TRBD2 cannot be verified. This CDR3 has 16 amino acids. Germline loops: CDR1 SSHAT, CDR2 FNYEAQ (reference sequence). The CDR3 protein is CASSLAGGGAKETQYF.

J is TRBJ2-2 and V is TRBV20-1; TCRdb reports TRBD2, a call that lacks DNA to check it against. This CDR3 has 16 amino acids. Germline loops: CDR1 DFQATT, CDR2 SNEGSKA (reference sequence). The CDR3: CSALLAGGPHTGELFF.

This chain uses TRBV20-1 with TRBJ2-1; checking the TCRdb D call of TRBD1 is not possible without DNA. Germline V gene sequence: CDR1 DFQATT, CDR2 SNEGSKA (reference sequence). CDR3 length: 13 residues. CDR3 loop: CSAGPGLGDEQFF.

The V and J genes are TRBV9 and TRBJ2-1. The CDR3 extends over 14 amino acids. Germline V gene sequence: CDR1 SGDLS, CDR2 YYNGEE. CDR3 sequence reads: CASSVGPPNNEQFF.

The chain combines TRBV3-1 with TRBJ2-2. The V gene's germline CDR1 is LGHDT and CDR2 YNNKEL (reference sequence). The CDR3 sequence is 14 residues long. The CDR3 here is CASSHALTPGELFF.

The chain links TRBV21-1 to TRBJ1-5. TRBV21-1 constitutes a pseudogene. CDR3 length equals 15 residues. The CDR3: CASSIDVASNQPQHF.

CDR3 protein: CAITLGGNYNEQFF. This chain joins TRBV10-3 and TRBJ2-1; TCRdb outputs TRBD2, but without DNA this stays unchecked. CDR3 length: 14 residues. The germline V gene has CDR1 ENHRY and CDR2 SYGVKD.

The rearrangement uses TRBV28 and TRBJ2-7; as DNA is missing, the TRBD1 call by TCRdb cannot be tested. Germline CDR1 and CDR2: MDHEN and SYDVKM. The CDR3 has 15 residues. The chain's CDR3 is CASSWDRDRSYEQYF.